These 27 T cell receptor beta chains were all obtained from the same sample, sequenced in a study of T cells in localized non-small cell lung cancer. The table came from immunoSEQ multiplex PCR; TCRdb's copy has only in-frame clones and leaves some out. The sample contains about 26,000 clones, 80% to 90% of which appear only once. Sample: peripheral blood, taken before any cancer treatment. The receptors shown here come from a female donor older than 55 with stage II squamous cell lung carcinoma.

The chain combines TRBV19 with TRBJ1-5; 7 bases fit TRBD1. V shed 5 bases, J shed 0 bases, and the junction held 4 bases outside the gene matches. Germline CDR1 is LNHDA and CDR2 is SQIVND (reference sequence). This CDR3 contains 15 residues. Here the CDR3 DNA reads TGTGCCAGTAGTTACAGGGGCGATAGCAATCAGCCCCAGCATTTT. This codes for CASSYRGDSNQPQHF. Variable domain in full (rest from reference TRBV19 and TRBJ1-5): DGGITQSPKYLFRKEGQNVTLSCEQNLNHDAMYWYRQDPGQGLRLIYYSQIVNDFQKGDIAEGYSVSREKKESFPLTVTSAQKNPTAFYLCASSYRGDSNQPQHFGDGTRLSIL.

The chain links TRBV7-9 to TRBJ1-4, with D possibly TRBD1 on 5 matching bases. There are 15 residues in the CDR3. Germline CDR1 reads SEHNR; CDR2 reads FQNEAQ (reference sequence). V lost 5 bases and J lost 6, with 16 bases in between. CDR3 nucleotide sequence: TGTGCCAGCAGCCGAATTGGCCGGGGCGATGAAAAACTGTTTTTT. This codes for CASSRIGRGDEKLFF.

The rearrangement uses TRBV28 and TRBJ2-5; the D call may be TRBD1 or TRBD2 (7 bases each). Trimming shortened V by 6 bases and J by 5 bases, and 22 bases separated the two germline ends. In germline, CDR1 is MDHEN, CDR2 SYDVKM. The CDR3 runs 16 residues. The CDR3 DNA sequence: TGTGCCAGCAGACCCTCTGGGGAGGGGGCTCGGGAGACCCAGTACTTC. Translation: CASRPSGEGARETQYF.

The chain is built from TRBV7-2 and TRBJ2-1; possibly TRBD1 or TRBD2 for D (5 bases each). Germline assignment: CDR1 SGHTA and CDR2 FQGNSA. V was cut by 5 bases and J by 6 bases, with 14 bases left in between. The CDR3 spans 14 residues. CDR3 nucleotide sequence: TGTGCCAGCAGCCCCTACCTGGGGGTCAATGAGCAGTTCTTC. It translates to CASSPYLGVNEQFF.

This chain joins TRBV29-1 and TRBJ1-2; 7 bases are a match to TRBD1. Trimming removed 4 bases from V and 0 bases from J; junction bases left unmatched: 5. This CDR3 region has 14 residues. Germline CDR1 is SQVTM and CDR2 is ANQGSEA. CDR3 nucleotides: TGCAGCGTTGGAGCAGGGGGAGCTAACTATGGCTACACCTTC. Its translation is CSVGAGGANYGYTF. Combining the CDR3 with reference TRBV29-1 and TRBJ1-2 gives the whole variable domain SAVISQKPSRDICQRGTSLTIQCQVDSQVTMMFWYRQQPGQSLTLIATANQGSEATYESGFVIDKFPISRPNLTFSTLTVSNMSPEDSSIYLCSVGAGGANYGYTFGSGTRLTVV.

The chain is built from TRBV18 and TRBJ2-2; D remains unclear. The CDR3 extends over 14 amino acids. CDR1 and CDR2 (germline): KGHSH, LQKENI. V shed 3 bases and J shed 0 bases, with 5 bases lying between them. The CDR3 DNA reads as TGTGCCAGCTCACCCACTGCGAACACCGGGGAGCTGTTTTTT. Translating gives CASSPTANTGELFF.

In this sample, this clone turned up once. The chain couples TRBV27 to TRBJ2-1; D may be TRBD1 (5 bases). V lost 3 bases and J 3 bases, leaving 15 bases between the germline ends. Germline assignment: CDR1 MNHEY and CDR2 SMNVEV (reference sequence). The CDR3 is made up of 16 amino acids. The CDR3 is CASSLDSRQGYNEQFF. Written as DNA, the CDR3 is TGTGCCAGCAGTTTGGATTCGAGGCAGGGCTACAATGAGCAGTTCTTC.

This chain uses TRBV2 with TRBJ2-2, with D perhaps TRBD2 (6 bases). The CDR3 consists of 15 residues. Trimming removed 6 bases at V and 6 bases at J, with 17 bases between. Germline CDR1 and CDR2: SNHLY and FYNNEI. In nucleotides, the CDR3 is TGTGCCAGCAGGAAACTAGCCAGTCAGCCCGGGGAGCTGTTTTTT. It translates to CASRKLASQPGELFF.

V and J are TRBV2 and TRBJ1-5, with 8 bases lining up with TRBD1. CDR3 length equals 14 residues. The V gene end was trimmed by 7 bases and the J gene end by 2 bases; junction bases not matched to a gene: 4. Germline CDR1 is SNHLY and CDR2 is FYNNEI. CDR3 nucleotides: TGTGCCAGCAACTTGGACAGGGGCAATCAGCCCCAGCATTTT. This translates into CASNLDRGNQPQHF.

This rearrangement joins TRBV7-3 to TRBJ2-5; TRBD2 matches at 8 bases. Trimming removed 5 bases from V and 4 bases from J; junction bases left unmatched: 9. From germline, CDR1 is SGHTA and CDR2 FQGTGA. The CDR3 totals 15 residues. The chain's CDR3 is CASSPGGQRGETQYF. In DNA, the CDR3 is TGTGCCAGCAGCCCGGGGGGGCAGCGAGGAGAGACCCAGTACTTC.

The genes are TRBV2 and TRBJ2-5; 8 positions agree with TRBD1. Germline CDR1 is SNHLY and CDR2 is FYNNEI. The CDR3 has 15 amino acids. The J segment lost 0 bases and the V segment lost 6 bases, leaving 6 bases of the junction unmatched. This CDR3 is CASSSDRGDQETQYF. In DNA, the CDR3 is TGTGCCAGCAGCTCCGACAGGGGAGACCAAGAGACCCAGTACTTC.

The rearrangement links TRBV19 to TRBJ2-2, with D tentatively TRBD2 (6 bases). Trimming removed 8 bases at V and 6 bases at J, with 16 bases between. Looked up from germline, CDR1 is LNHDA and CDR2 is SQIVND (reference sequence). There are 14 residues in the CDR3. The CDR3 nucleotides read TGTGCCAGTGGAGGTGGAGGGAGTCCCGGGGAGCTGTTTTTT. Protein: CASGGGGSPGELFF.

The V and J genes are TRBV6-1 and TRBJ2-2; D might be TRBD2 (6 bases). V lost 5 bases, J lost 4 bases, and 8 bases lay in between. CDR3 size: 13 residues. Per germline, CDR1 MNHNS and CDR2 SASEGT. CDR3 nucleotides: TGTGCCAGCAGTAGGGGAGGCACCGGGGAGCTGTTTTTT. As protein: CASSRGGTGELFF.

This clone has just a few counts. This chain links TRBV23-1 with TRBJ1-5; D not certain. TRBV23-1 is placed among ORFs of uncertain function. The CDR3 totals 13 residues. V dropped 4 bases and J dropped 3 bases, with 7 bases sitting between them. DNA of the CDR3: TGCGCCAGCAGTCCCATGGACAATCAGCCCCAGCATTTT. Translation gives CASSPMDNQPQHF.

DNA for the CDR3: TGTGCCAGTAGTGGGCCGGGGGAGAGAGAGACCCAGTACTTC. Its translation: CASSGPGERETQYF. The genes are TRBV19 and TRBJ2-5, with D possibly being TRBD2 (6 bases). The length of the CDR3 is 14 residues. Germline CDR1 is LNHDA and CDR2 is SQIVND (reference sequence). Trimming cost V 5 bases and J 4 bases, with 14 bases left between them.

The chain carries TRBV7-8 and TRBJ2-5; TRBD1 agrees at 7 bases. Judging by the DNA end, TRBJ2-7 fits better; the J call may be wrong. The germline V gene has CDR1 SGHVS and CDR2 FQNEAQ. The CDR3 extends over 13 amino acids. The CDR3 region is CASSFQGAYEQYF. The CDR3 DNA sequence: TGTGCCAGCAGCTTTCAGGGGGCCTACGAGCAGTACTTC.

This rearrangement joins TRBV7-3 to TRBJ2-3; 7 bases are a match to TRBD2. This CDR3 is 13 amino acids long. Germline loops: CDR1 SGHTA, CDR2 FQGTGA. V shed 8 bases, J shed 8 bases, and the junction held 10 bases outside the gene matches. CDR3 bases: TGTGCCAGCGGGAGGGGAGCGGAAGGTACGCAGTATTTT. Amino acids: CASGRGAEGTQYF.

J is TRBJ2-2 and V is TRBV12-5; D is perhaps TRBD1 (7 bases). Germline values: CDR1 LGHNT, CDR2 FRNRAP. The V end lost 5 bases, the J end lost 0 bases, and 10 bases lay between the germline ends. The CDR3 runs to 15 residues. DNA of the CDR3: TGTGCTAGTGGTGCGGGACAGCCGAACACCGGGGAGCTGTTTTTT. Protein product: CASGAGQPNTGELFF.

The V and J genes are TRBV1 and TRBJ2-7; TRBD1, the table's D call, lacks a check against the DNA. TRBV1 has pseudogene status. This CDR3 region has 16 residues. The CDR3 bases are TGCACCAGCAGCCAAGTCCCCCAGGGTTTAGGGTACGAGCAGTACTTC. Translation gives CTSSQVPQGLGYEQYF.

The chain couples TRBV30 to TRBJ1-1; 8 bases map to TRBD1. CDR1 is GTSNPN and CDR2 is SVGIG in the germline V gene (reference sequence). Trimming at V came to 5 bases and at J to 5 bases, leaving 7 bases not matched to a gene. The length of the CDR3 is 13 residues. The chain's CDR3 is CAWSNRGRTEAFF. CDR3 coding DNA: TGTGCCTGGTCGAACAGGGGGAGGACTGAAGCTTTCTTT.

In nucleotides, the CDR3 is TGTGCCAGCAGCTTAAGTGGCGGGGGGTACAATGAGCAGTTCTTC. Translating it yields CASSLSGGGYNEQFF. This chain links TRBV13 with TRBJ2-1, with 8 nucleotides matching TRBD2. The J segment lost 4 bases and the V segment lost 2 bases, leaving 4 bases of the junction unmatched. CDR1 and CDR2 (germline): PRHDT, FYEKMQ (reference sequence). The CDR3 consists of 15 residues.

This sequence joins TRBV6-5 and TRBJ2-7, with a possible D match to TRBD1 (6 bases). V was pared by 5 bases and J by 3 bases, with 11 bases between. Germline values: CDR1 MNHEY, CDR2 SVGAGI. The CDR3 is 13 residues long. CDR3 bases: TGTGCCAGCAGTACAGGGTCTGGCTACGAGCAGTACTTC. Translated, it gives CASSTGSGYEQYF.

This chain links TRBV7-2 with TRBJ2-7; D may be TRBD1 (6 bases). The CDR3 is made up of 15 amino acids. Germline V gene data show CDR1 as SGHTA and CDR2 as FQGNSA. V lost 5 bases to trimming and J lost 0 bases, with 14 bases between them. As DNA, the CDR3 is TGTGCCAGCAGCCACCGACAGGTCTCCTCCTACGAGCAGTACTTC. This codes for CASSHRQVSSYEQYF.

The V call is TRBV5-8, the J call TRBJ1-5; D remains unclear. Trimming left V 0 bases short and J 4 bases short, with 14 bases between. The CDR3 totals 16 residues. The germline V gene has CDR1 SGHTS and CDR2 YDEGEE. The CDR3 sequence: CASSLGDGFPNQPQHF. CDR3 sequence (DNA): TGTGCCAGCAGCTTGGGTGACGGATTCCCGAATCAGCCCCAGCATTTT. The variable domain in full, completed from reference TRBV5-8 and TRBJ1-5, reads EAGVTQSPTHLIKTRGQQATLRCSPISGHTSVYWYQQALGLGLQFLLWYDEGEERNRGNFPPRFSGRQFPNYSSELNVNALELEDSALYLCASSLGDGFPNQPQHFGDGTRLSIL.

The CDR3 region is CASIGRGSGNTEAFF. CDR3 nucleotide sequence: TGTGCCAGCATAGGTAGGGGTTCGGGGAACACTGAAGCTTTCTTT. The chain joins TRBV28 to TRBJ1-1, with D perhaps TRBD1 (5 bases). The CDR3 contains 15 residues. Per germline, CDR1 MDHEN and CDR2 SYDVKM. Trimming removed 7 bases from V and 1 base from J, with 16 bases in between.

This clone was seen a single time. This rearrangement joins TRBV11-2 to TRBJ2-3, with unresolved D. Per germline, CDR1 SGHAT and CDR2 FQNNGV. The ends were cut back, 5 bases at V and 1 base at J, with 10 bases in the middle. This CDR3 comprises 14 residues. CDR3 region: CASSVDQGTDTQYF. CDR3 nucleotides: TGTGCCAGCAGCGTCGATCAGGGCACAGATACGCAGTATTTT. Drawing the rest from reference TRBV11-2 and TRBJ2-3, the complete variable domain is EAGVAQSPRYKIIEKRQSVAFWCNPISGHATLYWYQQILGQGPKLLIQFQNNGVVDDSQLPKDRFSAERLKGVDSTLKIQPAKLEDSAVYLCASSVDQGTDTQYFGPGTRLTVL.

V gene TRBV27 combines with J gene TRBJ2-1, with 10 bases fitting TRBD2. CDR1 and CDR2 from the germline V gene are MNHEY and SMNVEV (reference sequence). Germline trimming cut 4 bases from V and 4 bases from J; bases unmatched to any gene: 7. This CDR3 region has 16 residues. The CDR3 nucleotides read TGTGCCAGCAGTTCTTCTAGCGGGGGTTCTTACAATGAGCAGTTCTTC. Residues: CASSSSSGGSYNEQFF.